These T cell receptor beta chains were read from a single sample in a study of shared clonotypes between healthy human individuals. Produced via immunoSEQ multiplex PCR; TCRdb's table is partial and in-frame only. This sample has more than 2 million clones; 85% to 95% occur once, and the top ten carry roughly 0.13%. Sequenced input: naive CD4+ T cells sorted from blood. The receptors were sampled from a man younger than 35 in good health. Each CDR3 is given with its conserved first and last residue. The D gene is left open where the match is weak. Only some rows state a clone size, as once, few, many or a class for expanded clones.

>TRBJ1-5|once|TRBD1|TRBV6-1
TGTGCCAGCTCCGCGTCAGGGGGCATCCAGCCCCAGCATTTT
CASSASGGIQPQHF
>TRBJ1-5|-|-|TRBV6-1
TGTGCCAGCAGGAACCCTAGGGGCACTCAGCCCCAGCATTTT
CASRNPRGTQPQHF
>TRBJ2-5|-|-|TRBV5-6
TGTGCCAGCAGCTTGGCGAGGACGGGATTAGAGACCCAGTACTTC
CASSLARTGLETQYF
>TRBJ1-1|-|-|TRBV5-1
TGCGCCAGCAGCTTGGCGGAGTTCGCTGAAGCTTTCTTT
CASSLAEFAEAFF
>TRBJ2-7|-|TRBD2|TRBV29-1
TGCAGCGTTGTGGCTAGCGGGGGATTTTACGAGCAGTACTTC
CSVVASGGFYEQYF
>TRBJ2-7|-|-|TRBV7-8
TGTGCCAGCAGCATGGGGACTCGGTACGAGCAGTACTTC
CASSMGTRYEQYF
>TRBJ2-5|-|-|TRBV2
TGTGCCAGCAGCGCTTGGACAGATCAAGAGACCCAGTACTTC
CASSAWTDQETQYF
>TRBJ2-1|many|-|TRBV30
TGTGCCTGGAAGGGCAGCCACCCGGCCAATGAGCAGTTCTTC
CAWKGSHPANEQFF
>TRBJ2-1|-|TRBD2|TRBV9
TGTGCCAGTGCTCCGGGAGGCCCCTACAATGAGCAGTTCTTC
CASAPGGPYNEQFF
>TRBJ2-3|once|-|TRBV10-3
TGTGCCACCACTGCCCTGAGCACAGATACGCAGTATTTT
CATTALSTDTQYF
>TRBJ2-1|once|-|TRBV5-1
TGCGCCAGCAGCTTGGGAAACAGGGTCGGTGAGCAGTTCTTC
CASSLGNRVGEQFF
>TRBJ2-7|-|-|TRBV5-6
TGTGCCAGCAGCCCCCAATGGGCAAGCTCCTACGAGCAGTACTTC
CASSPQWASSYEQYF
>TRBJ2-7|-|-|TRBV16
TGTGCCAGCAGCCAATCTAAAGTGCACGAGCAGTACTTC
CASSQSKVHEQYF
>TRBJ1-3|once|-|TRBV7-9
TGTGCCAGCAGCTTAAGCCAGGGTACTGAAAACACCATATATTTT
CASSLSQGTENTIYF
>TRBJ2-5|-|-|TRBV7-2
TGTGCCAGCAGCTCACCTAGGTTGCAAGAGACCCAGTACTTC
CASSSPRLQETQYF
>TRBJ2-3|-|TRBD2|TRBV2
TGTGCCAGCACCCCCTCTAGCGGGGGCGGCACAGATACGCAGTATTTT
CASTPSSGGGTDTQYF
>TRBJ2-7|-|-|TRBV4-3
TGCGCCAGCAGCCAACTTCAGGGGAACTACGAGCAGTACTTC
CASSQLQGNYEQYF
>TRBJ2-7|once|-|TRBV25-1
TGTGCCAGCAGTGTGGACCCTCCGGCCGAGCAGTACTTC
CASSVDPPAEQYF
>TRBJ1-2|once|TRBD1|TRBV18
TGTGCCAGCTCACCACCTGTACAGGGGAACAGTGGCTACACCTTC
CASSPPVQGNSGYTF
>TRBJ2-3|-|-|TRBV30
TGTGCCTGGAGGGACAGCCCCGATACGCAGTATTTT
CAWRDSPDTQYF
>TRBJ2-2|once|-|TRBV30
TGTGCCTGGAGCATCCGGGGAGCGAACACCGGGGAGCTGTTTTTT
CAWSIRGANTGELFF
>TRBJ1-2|-|-|TRBV6-1
TGTGCCAGCAGTGATTCCGTGAATAACTATGGCTACACCTTC
CASSDSVNNYGYTF
>TRBJ2-3|few|-|TRBV25-1
TGTGCCAGCCCGAGGGTCCTGAACCGCACAGATACGCAGTATTTT
CASPRVLNRTDTQYF
>TRBJ2-7|-|-|TRBV5-4
TGTGCCAGCAGCCGTGGCGGACACAACTCCTACGAGCAGTACTTC
CASSRGGHNSYEQYF
>TRBJ2-5|-|TRBD2|TRBV4-1
TGCGCCAGCAGCCAAGATTGGGGAGGGCAAGAGACCCAGTACTTC
CASSQDWGGQETQYF
>TRBJ2-3|-|-|TRBV7-9
TGTGCCAGCAGCTTAGCCGGCAGCTCTAGCACAGATACGCAGTATTTT
CASSLAGSSSTDTQYF
>TRBJ1-5|-|-|TRBV13
TGTGCCAGCAGCCTCGGCTACAATCAGCCCCAGCATTTT
CASSLGYNQPQHF
>TRBJ1-2|-|-|TRBV10-3
TGTGCCATCAGTGAGTTGGGGGAACTCTATGGCTACACCTTC
CAISELGELYGYTF
>TRBJ2-5|-|-|TRBV6-5
TGTGCCAGTTTTGCTGGCGGGGCACAAGGGACCCAGTACTTC
CASFAGGAQGTQYF